What follows are 30 T cell receptor beta chains derived from one specimen sequenced in a study of early T cells in non-severe SARS-CoV-2 infection. TCRdb re-derived calls from the 5' RACE reads in MiXCR, one entry per CDR3 protein. Among roughly 100,000 distinct CDR3 sequences, about 15% were seen once, and the ten largest hold roughly 6.5%. The sequenced material came from whole blood. These receptors all come from an adult who was a healthcare worker with PCR-confirmed SARS-CoV-2 infection or an uninfected control (not recorded which).

This chain connects TRBV15 to TRBJ2-3, with TRBD1 matching 11 bases. CDR3 length: 15 residues. V shed 5 bases and J 4 bases; nucleotides not matched to a gene: 5. CDR1 is LNHNV and CDR2 is YYDKDF in the germline V gene (reference sequence). The CDR3 here is CATSLGQGGADTQYF. The DNA for the CDR3 is TGTGCCACCAGCTTGGGACAGGGGGGCGCAGATACGCAGTATTTT.

Ten or more counts support this clonotype. The V call is TRBV6-4, the J call TRBJ1-6; no reliable D call. V dropped 4 bases and J dropped 7 bases, with 11 bases sitting between them. This CDR3 comprises 14 residues. Germline CDR1 MRHNA, CDR2 SNTAGT. CDR3 in amino acids: CASSAWERNSPLHF. CDR3 nucleotide sequence: TGTGCCAGCAGTGCTTGGGAACGAAATTCACCCCTCCACTTT.

At least ten counts were recorded for this clonotype. The chain recombines TRBV6-6 with TRBJ2-5; D gene unclear. V was trimmed by 5 bases and J by 0 bases, leaving 16 bases between them. The germline CDR1 and CDR2 sequences are MNHNY and SVGAGI (reference sequence). CDR3 length: 16 residues. The CDR3 here is CASSVGMGVYQETQYF. The CDR3 nucleotides read TGTGCCAGCAGTGTGGGAATGGGCGTTTACCAAGAGACCCAGTACTTC.

This clonotype has more than one count but fewer than ten. The chain combines TRBV10-3 with TRBJ1-6; D is possibly TRBD1 (5 bases). The ends were cut back, 0 bases at V and 2 bases at J, with 17 bases in the middle. The CDR3 consists of 19 residues. Looked up from germline, CDR1 is ENHRY and CDR2 is SYGVKD. The CDR3 is CAISESRGGSLPYNSPLHF. In DNA form, the CDR3 reads TGTGCCATCAGTGAGTCGAGGGGCGGCAGCTTGCCCTATAATTCACCCCTCCACTTT.

The chain uses TRBV10-1 and TRBJ2-7, with D perhaps matching TRBD1 or TRBD2 (6 bases each). Trimming left V 3 bases short and J 3 bases short, with 15 bases between. The CDR3 runs 15 residues. Germline CDR1 and CDR2: WNHNN and SYGVQD (reference sequence). The CDR3 is CASSEGGYPNYEQYF. The CDR3, as DNA: TGCGCCAGCAGTGAAGGGGGGTATCCCAACTACGAGCAGTACTTC.

The chain carries TRBV27 and TRBJ2-5; D gene unclear. CDR3 size: 13 residues. Between the trimmed V and J ends, which lost 3 bases and 5 bases, there was a span of 10 bases. Germline V gene sequence: CDR1 MNHEY, CDR2 SMNVEV (reference sequence). CDR3 protein: CASSLAVQETQYF. CDR3 bases: TGTGCCAGCAGTTTGGCGGTCCAGGAGACCCAGTACTTC.

This clonotype turned up a few times. This chain links TRBV27 with TRBJ2-7, with TRBD1 identical over 11 bases. The CDR3 runs to 15 residues. Germline V lookup: CDR1 MNHEY, CDR2 SMNVEV (reference sequence). Germline trimming cut 8 bases from V and 1 base from J; bases unmatched to any gene: 7. The CDR3 coding sequence is TGTGCCAGCCGCCTCGGGACAGGGGGATCCTACGAGCAGTACTTC. Its translation: CASRLGTGGSYEQYF.

The V gene is TRBV20-1, the J gene TRBJ1-1; D gene unclear. This CDR3 spans 13 amino acids. Germline loops: CDR1 DFQATT, CDR2 SNEGSKA (reference sequence). Deletions cut 3 bases from V and 1 base from J, with 9 bases between. The CDR3 region has the DNA TGCAGTGCTAGTAAGAGGTCGAACACTGAAGCTTTCTTT. It codes for CSASKRSNTEAFF.

This clonotype came up a few times. This chain joins TRBV2 and TRBJ2-5, with D maybe TRBD1 (5 bases). V gave up 4 bases and J gave up 0 bases, with 18 bases separating them. CDR1 is SNHLY, CDR2 FYNNEI, per germline. CDR3 length: 17 amino acids. The CDR3 nucleotides are TGTGCCAGCAGTGCCCCCTACGTACAGGACAACCAAGAGACCCAGTACTTC. Translated, it gives CASSAPYVQDNQETQYF. Looking up the rest from reference TRBV2 and TRBJ2-5 gives the full variable domain: EPEVTQTPSHQVTQMGQEVILRCVPISNHLYFYWYRQILGQKVEFLVSFYNNEISEKSEIFDDQFSVERPDGSNFTLKIRSTKLEDSAMYFCASSAPYVQDNQETQYFGPGTRLLVL.

The rearrangement joins TRBV11-2 to TRBJ1-4; perhaps TRBD1 as D (5 bases). Trimming pared 6 bases from V and 3 bases from J, leaving 17 bases between. The CDR3 runs to 16 residues. The germline V gene encodes CDR1 SGHAT and CDR2 FQNNGV. CDR3 amino acids: CASRRPGGTSNEKLFF. The CDR3 DNA follows: TGTGCCAGCAGGCGTCCGGGGGGAACATCTAATGAAAAACTGTTTTTT.

This chain links TRBV20-1 with TRBJ1-2; 9 bases are shared with TRBD1. Germline CDR1 reads DFQATT; CDR2 reads SNEGSKA (reference sequence). This CDR3 contains 14 residues. With V trimmed by 3 bases and J by 4 bases, 6 bases remained unmatched. CDR3 sequence: CSASYRGRGYGYTF. CDR3 in DNA: TGCAGTGCTAGCTACAGGGGGCGCGGCTATGGCTACACCTTC.

This sequence joins TRBV12-3 or TRBV12-4 and TRBJ2-6; D may be TRBD2 (5 bases). V lost 7 bases, J lost 2 bases, and 12 bases lay in between. The CDR3 has 15 residues. The CDR3 sequence is CASTAARAGANVLTF. In DNA form, the CDR3 reads TGTGCCAGCACCGCTGCGCGGGCTGGGGCCAACGTCCTGACTTTC.

V gene TRBV28 combines with J gene TRBJ1-2, with D possibly being TRBD1 (6 bases). Per germline, CDR1 MDHEN and CDR2 SYDVKM. CDR3 length equals 14 residues. Trimming took off 3 bases at V and 2 bases at J, with 10 bases between the two ends. The CDR3 DNA is TGTGCCAGCAGTTTCACAGGGAGAAACTATGGCTACACCTTC. This translates into CASSFTGRNYGYTF.

The chain combines TRBV6-5 with TRBJ1-6; no definite D call. Trimming pared 0 bases from V and 5 bases from J, leaving 11 bases between. The CDR3 has 16 amino acids. Germline CDR1 and CDR2: MNHEY and SVGAGI. CDR3 region: CASSYSITTDNSPLHF. The DNA for the CDR3 is TGTGCCAGCAGTTACTCGATTACCACTGATAATTCACCCCTCCACTTT.

This clonotype occurred a few times. The genes are TRBV4-1 and TRBJ1-5; D call uncertain. CDR3 length: 14 residues. V was clipped by 1 base and J by 4 bases, with 8 bases between them. CDR1 and CDR2 (germline): MGHRA, YSYEKL. For the CDR3, the DNA is TGCGCCAGCAGCCAAGTACTGGGGAATCAGCCCCAGCATTTT. Translating it yields CASSQVLGNQPQHF.

This clonotype was seen only a few times. The chain carries TRBV20-1 and TRBJ1-1, with D possibly being TRBD1 (6 bases). This CDR3 spans 14 amino acids. V was shortened by 5 bases and J by 6 bases, with 19 bases between the two germline ends. Germline V gene sequence: CDR1 DFQATT, CDR2 SNEGSKA (reference sequence). The CDR3 here is CSAPARDISPEAFF. CDR3 DNA sequence: TGCAGTGCTCCTGCCCGGGACATTAGCCCTGAAGCTTTCTTT.

This clonotype has ten or more counts. The CDR3 DNA sequence: TGTGCCAGCAGCCTGAGGACCGGGGAGCTGTTTTTT. It translates to CASSLRTGELFF. The J gene is TRBJ2-2, the V gene TRBV28; no definite D call. Germline CDR1 reads MDHEN; CDR2 reads SYDVKM. V dropped 6 bases and J dropped 5 bases, with 7 bases sitting between them. This CDR3 comprises 12 residues.

There are a few counts of this clonotype. The chain combines TRBV30 with TRBJ2-3; D gene uncertain. Trimming left V 0 bases short and J 4 bases short, with 8 bases between. Germline-derived CDR1 and CDR2 are GTSNPN and SVGIG (reference sequence). CDR3 size: 13 residues. The CDR3 sequence is CAWSVNLADTQYF. The CDR3 coding sequence is TGTGCCTGGAGTGTAAACCTAGCAGATACGCAGTATTTT.

The J gene is TRBJ2-3, the V gene TRBV12-3 or TRBV12-4; D unresolved. CDR3 length: 15 amino acids. V lost 6 bases and J 0 bases, leaving 13 bases between the germline ends. CDR3 DNA: TGTGCCAGCAGGCGGACGATGACAAGCACAGATACGCAGTATTTT. Amino acids: CASRRTMTSTDTQYF.

This clonotype was detected only a few times. This rearrangement joins TRBV9 to TRBJ2-1; 8 positions agree with TRBD2. The V segment lost 3 bases and the J segment 2 bases; nucleotides outside the gene matches: 10. Germline V CDR1 and CDR2: SGDLS, YYNGEE. This CDR3 comprises 17 residues. CDR3 nucleotides: TGTGCCAGCAGCGGAGAGTTGCGGGGGGCTCCCTACAATGAGCAGTTCTTC. This translates into CASSGELRGAPYNEQFF.

This clonotype was found a few times. The V gene is TRBV3-1, the J gene TRBJ2-1; unclear D gene. CDR1 is LGHDT, CDR2 YNNKEL, per germline (reference sequence). The CDR3 loop spans 13 amino acids. Trimming took off 2 bases at V and 7 bases at J, with 9 bases between the two ends. As DNA, the CDR3 is TGTGCCAGCAGCCAAATTTACGGAAATGAGCAGTTCTTC. This gives the protein CASSQIYGNEQFF.

This chain uses TRBV27 with TRBJ1-1, with a weak D call TRBD1 (5 bases). Germline V gene lookup returns CDR1 MNHEY and CDR2 SMNVEV (reference sequence). This CDR3 comprises 17 residues. The V end lost 0 bases, the J end lost 4 bases, and 18 bases lay between the germline ends. CDR3 region: CASSLSGRGAGGTEAFF. Here the CDR3 DNA reads TGTGCCAGCAGTTTATCAGGGAGGGGCGCTGGTGGCACTGAAGCTTTCTTT.

This clonotype has at least ten counts. The chain couples TRBV7-2 to TRBJ1-2; the D is unclear. Between the trimmed V and J ends, which lost 4 bases and 1 base, there was a span of 13 bases. This CDR3 has 15 amino acids. Germline assignment: CDR1 SGHTA and CDR2 FQGNSA. The CDR3 loop is CASSSLSGVNYGYTF. In nucleotides, the CDR3 is TGTGCCAGCAGCTCCCTGTCTGGGGTTAACTATGGCTACACCTTC.

The V call is TRBV28, the J call TRBJ2-7, with 7 nucleotides matching TRBD1. The CDR3 loop spans 15 amino acids. V shed 3 bases and J 6 bases; nucleotides not matched to a gene: 11. The germline gives CDR1 MDHEN, CDR2 SYDVKM. As DNA, the CDR3 is TGTGCCAGCAGTTTCCCCAGACAGGGTAAAGCCGAGCAGTACTTC. This encodes CASSFPRQGKAEQYF.

This clonotype was seen only a few times. J is TRBJ2-7 and V is TRBV5-5; D is unresolved. V was cut by 4 bases and J by 6 bases, with 14 bases left in between. CDR1 SGHKS and CDR2 YYEKEE come from the germline V gene (reference sequence). CDR3 length: 13 residues. This chain's CDR3 is CASSPSRFPEQYF. The CDR3 nucleotides read TGTGCCAGCAGCCCGAGTAGGTTCCCCGAGCAGTACTTC.

The chain has TRBV7-9 and TRBJ2-5, with TRBD2 as a possible D gene (7 bases). This CDR3 has 14 amino acids. Trimming took 5 bases from V and 2 from J, leaving 12 bases between them. Germline loops: CDR1 SEHNR, CDR2 FQNEAQ (reference sequence). The CDR3: CASSLGGDQETQYF. CDR3 bases: TGTGCCAGCAGCCTAGGGGGGGATCAAGAGACCCAGTACTTC. The full variable domain, its missing parts supplied by reference TRBV7-9 and TRBJ2-5, is DTGVSQNPRHKITKRGQNVTFRCDPISEHNRLYWYRQTLGQGPEFLTYFQNEAQLEKSRLLSDRFSAERPKGSFSTLEIQRTEQGDSAMYLCASSLGGDQETQYFGPGTRLLVL.

This clonotype was detected ten times or more. V is TRBV9 and J is TRBJ1-1; D might be TRBD1 (5 bases). The CDR3 is 15 residues long. V gave up 0 bases and J gave up 7 bases, with 16 bases separating them. The germline V gene encodes CDR1 SGDLS and CDR2 YYNGEE. The CDR3 reads CASSVAQGRAIEAFF. In DNA, the CDR3 is TGTGCCAGCAGCGTAGCTCAAGGCAGGGCAATTGAAGCTTTCTTT. The full variable domain, completed using reference TRBV9 and TRBJ1-1, is DSGVTQTPKHLITATGQRVTLRCSPRSGDLSVYWYQQSLDQGLQFLIQYYNGEERAKGNILERFSAQQFPDLHSELNLSSLELGDSALYFCASSVAQGRAIEAFFGQGTRLTVV.

V usage is TRBV7-6 and J usage is TRBJ1-6, with D unresolved. The germline V gene encodes CDR1 SGHVS and CDR2 FNYEAQ. V lost 6 bases, J lost 7 bases, and 10 bases lay in between. This CDR3 comprises 13 residues. The CDR3 sequence: CASSHTENSPLHF. CDR3 bases: TGTGCCAGCAGTCATACAGAGAATTCACCCCTCCACTTT.

The genes are TRBV27 and TRBJ2-2; no clear D. CDR1 and CDR2 (germline): MNHEY, SMNVEV (reference sequence). The CDR3 is 15 amino acids. Between the trimmed V and J ends, which lost 4 bases and 0 bases, there was a span of 9 bases. CDR3 in amino acids: CASSSESANTGELFF. The CDR3 DNA is TGTGCCAGCAGTTCGGAATCCGCGAACACCGGGGAGCTGTTTTTT.

The DNA for the CDR3 is TGCGCCAGCAGCTTGGCCCAGAAAAACATTCAGTACTTC. Translation gives CASSLAQKNIQYF. The J gene is TRBJ2-4, the V gene TRBV5-1; no definite D call. This CDR3 region has 13 residues. V was pared by 0 bases and J by 4 bases, with 5 bases between. The V gene's germline CDR1 is SGHRS and CDR2 YFSETQ.